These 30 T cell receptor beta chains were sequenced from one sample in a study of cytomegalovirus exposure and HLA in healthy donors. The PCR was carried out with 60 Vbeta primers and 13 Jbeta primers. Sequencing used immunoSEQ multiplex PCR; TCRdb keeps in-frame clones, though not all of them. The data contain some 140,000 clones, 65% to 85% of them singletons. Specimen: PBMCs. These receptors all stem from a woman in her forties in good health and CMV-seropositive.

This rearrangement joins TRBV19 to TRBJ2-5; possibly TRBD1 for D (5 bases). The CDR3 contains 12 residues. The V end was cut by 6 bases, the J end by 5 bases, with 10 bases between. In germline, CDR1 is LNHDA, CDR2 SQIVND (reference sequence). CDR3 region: CASRGVDETQYF. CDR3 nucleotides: TGTGCCAGTAGAGGGGTGGATGAGACCCAGTACTTC.

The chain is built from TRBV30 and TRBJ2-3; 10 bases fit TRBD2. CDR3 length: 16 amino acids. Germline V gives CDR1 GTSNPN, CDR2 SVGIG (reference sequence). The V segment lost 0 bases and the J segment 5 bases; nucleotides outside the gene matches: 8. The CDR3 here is CAWSVRLAGAGDTQYF. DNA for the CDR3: TGTGCCTGGAGTGTACGGCTAGCGGGGGCGGGAGATACGCAGTATTTT. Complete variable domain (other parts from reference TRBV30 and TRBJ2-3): SQTIHQWPATLVQPVGSPLSLECTVEGTSNPNLYWYRQAAGRGLQLLFYSVGIGQISSEVPQNLSASRPQDRQFILSSKKLLLSDSGFYLCAWSVRLAGAGDTQYFGPGTRLTVL.

The CDR3 coding sequence is TGTGCCACGAACCCGGGACTAGCCACAGATACGCAGTATTTT. It specifies CATNPGLATDTQYF. The chain uses TRBV2 and TRBJ2-3; 9 bases map to TRBD2. In germline, CDR1 is SNHLY, CDR2 FYNNEI. The CDR3 sequence is 14 residues long. V lost 10 bases and J lost 2; bases outside the gene matches: 7.

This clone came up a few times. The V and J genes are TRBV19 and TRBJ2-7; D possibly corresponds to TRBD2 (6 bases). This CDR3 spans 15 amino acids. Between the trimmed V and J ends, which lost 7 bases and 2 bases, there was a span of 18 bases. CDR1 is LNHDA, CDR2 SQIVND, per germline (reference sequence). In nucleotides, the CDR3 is TGTGCCAGTACGGCAGGGACTTACCTTCCCTACGAGCAGTACTTC. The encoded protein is CASTAGTYLPYEQYF.

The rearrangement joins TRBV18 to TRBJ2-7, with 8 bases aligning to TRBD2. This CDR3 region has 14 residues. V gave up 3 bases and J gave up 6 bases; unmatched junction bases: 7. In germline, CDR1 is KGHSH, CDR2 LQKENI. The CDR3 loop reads CASSPSGNALEQYF. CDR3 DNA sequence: TGTGCCAGCTCACCTAGCGGGAACGCTCTCGAGCAGTACTTC.

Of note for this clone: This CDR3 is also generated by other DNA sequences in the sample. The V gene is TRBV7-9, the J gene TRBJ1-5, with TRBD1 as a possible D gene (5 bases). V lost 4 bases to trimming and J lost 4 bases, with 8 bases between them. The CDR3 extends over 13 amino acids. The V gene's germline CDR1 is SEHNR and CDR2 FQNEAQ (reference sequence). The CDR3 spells CASSSGGNQPQHF. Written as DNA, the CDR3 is TGTGCCAGCAGCTCGGGGGGGAATCAGCCCCAGCATTTT.

CDR3 in DNA: TGTGCCAGCAGCCAAGCAGGCCAGGGCGCCTACGAGCAGTACTTC. Translating gives CASSQAGQGAYEQYF. This rearrangement joins TRBV4-2 to TRBJ2-7, with TRBD1 as a possible D gene (5 bases). CDR1 is LGHNA, CDR2 YNFKEQ, per germline. The CDR3 contains 15 residues. Trimming left V 1 base short and J 2 bases short, with 12 bases between.

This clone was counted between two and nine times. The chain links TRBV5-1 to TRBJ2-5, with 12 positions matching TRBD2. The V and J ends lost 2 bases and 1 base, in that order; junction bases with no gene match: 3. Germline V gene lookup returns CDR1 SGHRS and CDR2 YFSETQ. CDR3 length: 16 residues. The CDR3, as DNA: TGCGCCAGCAGCTTAGGACTAGCGGGGATCCAAGAGACCCAGTACTTC. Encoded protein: CASSLGLAGIQETQYF. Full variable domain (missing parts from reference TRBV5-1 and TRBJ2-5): KAGVTQTPRYLIKTRGQQVTLSCSPISGHRSVSWYQQTPGQGLQFLFEYFSETQRNKGNFPGRFSGRQFSNSRSEMNVSTLELGDSALYLCASSLGLAGIQETQYFGPGTRLLVL.

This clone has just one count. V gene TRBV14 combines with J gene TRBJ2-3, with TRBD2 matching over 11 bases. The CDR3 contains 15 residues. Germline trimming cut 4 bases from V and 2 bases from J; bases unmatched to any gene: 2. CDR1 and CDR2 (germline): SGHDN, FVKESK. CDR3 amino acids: CASSLTSGNTDTQYF. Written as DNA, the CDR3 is TGTGCCAGCAGCCTGACTAGCGGGAACACAGATACGCAGTATTTT.

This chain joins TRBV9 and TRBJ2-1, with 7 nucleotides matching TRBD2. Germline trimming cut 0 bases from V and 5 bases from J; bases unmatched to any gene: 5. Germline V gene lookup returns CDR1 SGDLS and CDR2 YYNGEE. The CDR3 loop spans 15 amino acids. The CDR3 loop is CASSVDLAANNEQFF. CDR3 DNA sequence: TGTGCCAGCAGCGTAGACCTAGCGGCCAACAATGAGCAGTTCTTC.

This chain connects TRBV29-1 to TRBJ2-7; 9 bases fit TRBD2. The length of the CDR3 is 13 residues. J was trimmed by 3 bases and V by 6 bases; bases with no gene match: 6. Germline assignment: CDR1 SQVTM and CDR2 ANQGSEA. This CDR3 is CSVSPSGNYEQYF. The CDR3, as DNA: TGCAGCGTGTCCCCTAGCGGGAACTACGAGCAGTACTTC.

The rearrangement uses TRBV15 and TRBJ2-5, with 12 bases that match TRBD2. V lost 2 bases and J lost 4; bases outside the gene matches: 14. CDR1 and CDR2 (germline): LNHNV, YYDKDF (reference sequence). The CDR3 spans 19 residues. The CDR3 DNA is TGTGCCACCAGCAGAAAGCGGGTGCTAGCGGGAGGGCCGGGAGAGACCCAGTACTTC. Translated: CATSRKRVLAGGPGETQYF.

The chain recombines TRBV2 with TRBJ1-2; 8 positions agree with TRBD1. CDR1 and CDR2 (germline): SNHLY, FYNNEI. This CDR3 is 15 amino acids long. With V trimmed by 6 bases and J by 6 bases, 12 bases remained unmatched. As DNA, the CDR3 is TGTGCCAGCAGCCGGAGGACAGGGCGAGATCATGGCTACACCTTC. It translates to CASSRRTGRDHGYTF. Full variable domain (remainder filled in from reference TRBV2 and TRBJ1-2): EPEVTQTPSHQVTQMGQEVILRCVPISNHLYFYWYRQILGQKVEFLVSFYNNEISEKSEIFDDQFSVERPDGSNFTLKIRSTKLEDSAMYFCASSRRTGRDHGYTFGSGTRLTVV.

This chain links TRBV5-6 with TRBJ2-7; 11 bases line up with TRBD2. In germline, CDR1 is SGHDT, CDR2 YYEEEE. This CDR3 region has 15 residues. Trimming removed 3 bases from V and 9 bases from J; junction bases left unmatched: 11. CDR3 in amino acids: CASSSLLAGEGVQYF. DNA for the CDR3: TGTGCCAGCAGCTCCCTACTAGCGGGAGAGGGTGTGCAGTACTTC.

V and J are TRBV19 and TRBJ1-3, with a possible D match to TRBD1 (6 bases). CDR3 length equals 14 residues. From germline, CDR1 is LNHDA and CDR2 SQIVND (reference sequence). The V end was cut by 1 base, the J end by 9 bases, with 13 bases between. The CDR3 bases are TGTGCCAGTAGTATAGGCCACAGGGTGGGCACCATATATTTT. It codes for CASSIGHRVGTIYF.

CDR3 in amino acids: CATRGRVTGELFF. The CDR3 coding sequence is TGTGCCACCAGGGGCAGGGTGACCGGGGAGCTGTTTTTT. The chain joins TRBV15 to TRBJ2-2; D possibly corresponds to TRBD1 (5 bases). The germline CDR1 and CDR2 sequences are LNHNV and YYDKDF (reference sequence). V was shortened by 6 bases and J by 5 bases, with 10 bases between the two germline ends. The CDR3 spans 13 residues.

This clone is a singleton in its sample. The CDR3 DNA follows: TGCAGTGCGCCGGACAGGTACGAGCAGTACTTC. This translates into CSAPDRYEQYF. This sequence joins TRBV20-1 and TRBJ2-7; TRBD1 matches at 7 bases. CDR3 size: 11 residues. CDR1 and CDR2 from the germline V gene are DFQATT and SNEGSKA (reference sequence). V lost 6 bases and J lost 4; bases outside the gene matches: 3.

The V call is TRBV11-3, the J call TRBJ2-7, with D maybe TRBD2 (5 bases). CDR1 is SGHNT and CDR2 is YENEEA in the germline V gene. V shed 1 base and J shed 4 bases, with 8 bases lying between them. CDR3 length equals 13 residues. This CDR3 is CASSLGLLYEQYF. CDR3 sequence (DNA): TGTGCCAGCAGCTTAGGACTACTATACGAGCAGTACTTC.

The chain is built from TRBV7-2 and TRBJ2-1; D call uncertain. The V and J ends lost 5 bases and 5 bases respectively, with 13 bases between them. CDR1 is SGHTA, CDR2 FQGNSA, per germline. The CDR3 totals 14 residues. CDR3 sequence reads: CASSPDSINNEQFF. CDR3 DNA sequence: TGTGCCAGCAGCCCTGACTCGATTAACAATGAGCAGTTCTTC.

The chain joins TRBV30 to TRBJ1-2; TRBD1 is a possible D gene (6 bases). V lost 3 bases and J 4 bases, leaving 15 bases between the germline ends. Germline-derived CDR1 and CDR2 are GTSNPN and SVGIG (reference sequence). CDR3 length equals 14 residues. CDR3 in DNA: TGTGCCTGGAGGCAGACAGGAATCTTCTATGGCTACACCTTC. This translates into CAWRQTGIFYGYTF.

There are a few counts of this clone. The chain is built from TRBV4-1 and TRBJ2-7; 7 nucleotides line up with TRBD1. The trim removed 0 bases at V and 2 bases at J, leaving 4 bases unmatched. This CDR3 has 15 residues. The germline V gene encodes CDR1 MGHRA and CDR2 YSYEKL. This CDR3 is CASSQDTGTAYEQYF. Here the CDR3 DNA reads TGCGCCAGCAGCCAAGATACCGGGACAGCCTACGAGCAGTACTTC.

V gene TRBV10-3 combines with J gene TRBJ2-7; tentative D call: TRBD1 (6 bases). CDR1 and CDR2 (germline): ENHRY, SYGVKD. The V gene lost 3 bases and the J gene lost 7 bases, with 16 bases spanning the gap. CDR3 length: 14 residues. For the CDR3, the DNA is TGTGCCATCAGTGATAGGGACAACCCTCGAGAGCAGTACTTC. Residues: CAISDRDNPREQYF.

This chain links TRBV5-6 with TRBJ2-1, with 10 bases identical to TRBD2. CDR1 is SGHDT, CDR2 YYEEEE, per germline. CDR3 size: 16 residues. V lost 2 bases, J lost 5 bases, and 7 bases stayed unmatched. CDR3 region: CASSFLAGDLDNEQFF. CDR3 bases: TGTGCCAGCAGCTTTCTAGCGGGAGACCTAGACAATGAGCAGTTCTTC. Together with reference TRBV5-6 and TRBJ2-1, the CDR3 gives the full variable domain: DAGVTQSPTHLIKTRGQQVTLRCSPKSGHDTVSWYQQALGQGPQFIFQYYEEEERQRGNFPDRFSGHQFPNYSSELNVNALLLGDSALYLCASSFLAGDLDNEQFFGPGTRLTVL.

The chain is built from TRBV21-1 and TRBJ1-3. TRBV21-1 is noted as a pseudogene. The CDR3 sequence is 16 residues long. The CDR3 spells CASSGHGESSGNTIYF. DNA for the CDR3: TGTGCCAGCAGCGGTCACGGGGAGAGCTCTGGAAACACCATATATTTT.

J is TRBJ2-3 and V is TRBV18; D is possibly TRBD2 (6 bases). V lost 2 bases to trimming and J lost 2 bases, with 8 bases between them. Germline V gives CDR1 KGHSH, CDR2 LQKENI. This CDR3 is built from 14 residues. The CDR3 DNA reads TGTGCCAGCTCACCAGGCGGGGCCACAGATACGCAGTATTTT. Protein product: CASSPGGATDTQYF.

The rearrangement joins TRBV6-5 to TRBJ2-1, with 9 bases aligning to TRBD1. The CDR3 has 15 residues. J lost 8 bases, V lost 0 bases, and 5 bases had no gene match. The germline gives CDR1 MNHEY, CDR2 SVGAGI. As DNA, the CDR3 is TGTGCCAGCAGTTACTCGACGAGACAGGGGGATGAGCAGTTCTTC. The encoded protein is CASSYSTRQGDEQFF.

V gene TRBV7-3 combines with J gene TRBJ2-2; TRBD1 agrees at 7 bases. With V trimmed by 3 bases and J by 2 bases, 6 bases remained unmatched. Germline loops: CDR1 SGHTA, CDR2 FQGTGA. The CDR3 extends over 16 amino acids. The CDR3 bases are TGTGCCAGCAGCTTTTCCACAGGGGTTAACACCGGGGAGCTGTTTTTT. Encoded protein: CASSFSTGVNTGELFF.

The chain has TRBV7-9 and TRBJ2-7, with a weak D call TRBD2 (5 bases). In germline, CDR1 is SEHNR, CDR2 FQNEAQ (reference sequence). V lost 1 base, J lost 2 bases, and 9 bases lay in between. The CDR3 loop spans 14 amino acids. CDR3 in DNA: TGTGCCAGCAGCTTAGGTGGACTTCCCTACGAGCAGTACTTC. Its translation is CASSLGGLPYEQYF.

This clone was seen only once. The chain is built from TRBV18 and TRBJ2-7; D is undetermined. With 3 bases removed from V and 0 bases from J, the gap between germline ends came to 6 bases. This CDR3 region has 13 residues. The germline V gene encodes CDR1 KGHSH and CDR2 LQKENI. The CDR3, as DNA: TGTGCCAGCTCACCGACTCACTCCTACGAGCAGTACTTC. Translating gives CASSPTHSYEQYF.

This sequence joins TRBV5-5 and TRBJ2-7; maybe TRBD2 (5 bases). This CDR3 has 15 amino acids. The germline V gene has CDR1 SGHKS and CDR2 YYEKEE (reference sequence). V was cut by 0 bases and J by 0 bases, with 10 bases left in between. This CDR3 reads CASSLGLALSYEQYF. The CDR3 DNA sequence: TGTGCCAGCAGCTTGGGGCTAGCCCTCTCCTACGAGCAGTACTTC. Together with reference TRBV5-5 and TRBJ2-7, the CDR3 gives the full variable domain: DAGVTQSPTHLIKTRGQQVTLRCSPISGHKSVSWYQQVLGQGPQFIFQYYEKEERGRGNFPDRFSARQFPNYSSELNVNALLLGDSALYLCASSLGLALSYEQYFGPGTRLTVT.